The 23 T cell receptor beta chains reported below all come from one sample, sequenced in a study of molecular identifiers for immune sequencing clone quantification. TCRdb re-derived calls from the PCR reads in MiXCR, one entry per CDR3 protein. Found here are around 480,000 distinct CDR3 sequences, 20% to 25% of them singletons; the top ten hold about 0.8%. Sequencing was done on a sample of naive CD8+ T cells from blood, with Jurkat cell RNA spiked in. Specified subset: FACS-sorted CD8+CD4-CCR7+CD45RA+ naive T cells. The receptors stem from a human donor in good health. Some libraries in this study had Jurkat cell RNA spiked in.

Worth noting for this clonotype: This may be a read error: a much more frequent sequence differs by one nucleotide. This chain uses TRBV7-8 with TRBJ2-5; TRBD1 agrees at 7 bases. The CDR3 is 13 residues long. From germline, CDR1 is SGHVS and CDR2 FQNEAQ. The CDR3 sequence is CASNGQDQGTQYF. CDR3 DNA sequence: TGTGCCAGCAACGGACAGGACCAAGGGACCCAGTACTTC.

Ten or more counts support this clonotype. The chain combines TRBV29-1 with TRBJ1-2, with D possibly matching TRBD1 (5 bases). The V end lost 4 bases, the J end lost 4 bases, and 13 bases lay between the germline ends. Germline loops: CDR1 SQVTM, CDR2 ANQGSEA. The CDR3 consists of 13 residues. The CDR3 spells CSVVGTDFYGYTF. CDR3 nucleotide sequence: TGCAGCGTTGTTGGGACGGACTTCTATGGCTACACCTTC.

The CDR3 nucleotides read TGTGCCAGCAGTCCGGAGACTAGCGGAGCCTCCTACGAGCAGTACTTC. This codes for CASSPETSGASYEQYF. J is TRBJ2-7 and V is TRBV27; TRBD2 matches at 9 bases. V lost 5 bases, J lost 0 bases, and 8 bases stayed unmatched. Germline V CDR1 and CDR2: MNHEY, SMNVEV (reference sequence). CDR3 size: 16 residues.

This clonotype was picked up many times. The gene calls are TRBV29-1 and TRBJ2-7, with D hard to call. CDR1 and CDR2 (germline): SQVTM, ANQGSEA. The CDR3 is made up of 14 amino acids. The germline V and J ends were trimmed by 0 bases and 2 bases, with 11 bases remaining between them. The CDR3 spells CSVEDPAYTYEQYF. In nucleotides, the CDR3 is TGCAGCGTTGAAGATCCTGCCTACACCTACGAGCAGTACTTC.

This clonotype has a count of ten or more. The rearrangement links TRBV6-5 to TRBJ1-1, with D perhaps matching TRBD1 (5 bases). This CDR3 region has 13 residues. CDR1 is MNHEY, CDR2 SVGAGI, per germline. The V and J ends lost 2 bases and 4 bases respectively, with 8 bases between them. The CDR3: CASSYGRATEAFF. In nucleotides, the CDR3 is TGTGCCAGCAGTTACGGCAGGGCCACTGAAGCTTTCTTT.

This chain uses TRBV11-2 with TRBJ1-1; D unresolved. CDR1 and CDR2 (germline): SGHAT, FQNNGV. CDR3 length equals 13 residues. Trimming took 5 bases from V and 7 from J, leaving 14 bases between them. This chain's CDR3 is CASSHKSGIEAFF. CDR3 bases: TGTGCCAGCAGCCACAAGAGTGGGATTGAAGCTTTCTTT. Complete variable domain (other parts from reference TRBV11-2 and TRBJ1-1): EAGVAQSPRYKIIEKRQSVAFWCNPISGHATLYWYQQILGQGPKLLIQFQNNGVVDDSQLPKDRFSAERLKGVDSTLKIQPAKLEDSAVYLCASSHKSGIEAFFGQGTRLTVV.

Ten or more counts support this clonotype. The chain uses TRBV12-3 or TRBV12-4 and TRBJ2-7; no firm D call. The CDR3 is made up of 15 amino acids. V was pared by 5 bases and J by 0 bases, with 14 bases between. The DNA of the CDR3 is TGTGCCAGCAGTAGTGAGCAACGGCCCTCCTACGAGCAGTACTTC. Amino acid sequence: CASSSEQRPSYEQYF.

This clonotype was detected ten times or more. The chain recombines TRBV6-5 with TRBJ2-1; maybe TRBD2 (5 bases). The CDR3 loop spans 14 amino acids. CDR1 is MNHEY and CDR2 is SVGAGI in the germline V gene. V lost 6 bases to trimming and J lost 5 bases, with 14 bases between them. As DNA, the CDR3 is TGTGCCAGCAGCTATGGACTGGGCGACAATGAGCAGTTCTTC. It yields the protein CASSYGLGDNEQFF.

This rearrangement joins TRBV19 to TRBJ2-5, with TRBD1 matching 9 bases. V shed 2 bases and J 4 bases; nucleotides not matched to a gene: 5. The CDR3 is 15 residues long. Per the germline V gene, CDR1 is LNHDA and CDR2 is SQIVND (reference sequence). CDR3: CASSIIGTGIETQYF. The CDR3 bases are TGTGCCAGTAGTATAATAGGGACAGGGATAGAGACCCAGTACTTC.

The chain uses TRBV5-4 and TRBJ2-7; 11 nucleotides match TRBD2. This CDR3 contains 15 residues. V was pared by 3 bases and J by 3 bases, with 5 bases of the junction left unmatched. Germline values: CDR1 SGHNT, CDR2 YYREEE (reference sequence). DNA of the CDR3: TGTGCCAGCAGCTCGTTGACTAGCGGGATCTACGAGCAGTACTTC. Protein: CASSSLTSGIYEQYF. Filled out from reference TRBV5-4 and TRBJ2-7, the complete variable domain reads ETGVTQSPTHLIKTRGQQVTLRCSSQSGHNTVSWYQQALGQGPQFIFQYYREEENGRGNFPPRFSGLQFPNYSSELNVNALELDDSALYLCASSSLTSGIYEQYFGPGTRLTVT.

In this sample, this clonotype turned up many times. The genes are TRBV27 and TRBJ2-5; 12 nucleotides align to TRBD2. The CDR3 totals 15 residues. The germline V gene encodes CDR1 MNHEY and CDR2 SMNVEV (reference sequence). Trimming at V came to 6 bases and at J to 0 bases, leaving 2 bases not matched to a gene. CDR3 in DNA: TGTGCCAGCAGAGGACTAGCGGGATACCAAGAGACCCAGTACTTC. Translating gives CASRGLAGYQETQYF.

Comment on this clonotype: Just one base apart from a much larger clone, this may be a read error. The J gene is TRBJ2-6, the V gene TRBV9; 7 bases align to TRBD2. Germline V gives CDR1 SGDLS, CDR2 YYNGEE. The CDR3 has 19 residues. CDR3 region: CASSVFGGLKSSGADVLTF. The CDR3 DNA is TGTGCCAGCAGCGTGTTTGGGGGACTAAAAAGCTCTGGGGCCGACGTCCTGACTTTC.

The J gene is TRBJ1-5, the V gene TRBV6-2 or TRBV6-3, with D tentatively TRBD1 (5 bases). CDR3 length: 14 residues. Trimming took off 6 bases at V and 9 bases at J, with 18 bases between the two ends. Germline-derived CDR1 and CDR2 are MNHEY and SVGEGT. The DNA for the CDR3 is TGTGCCAGCAGCTCCGCGGGACGGGATGGGCCCCAGCATTTT. Its translation is CASSSAGRDGPQHF.

This clonotype has only a few counts. The V and J genes are TRBV7-9 and TRBJ2-2; the match to TRBD1 covers 8 bases. This CDR3 is 15 amino acids long. Germline assignment: CDR1 SEHNR and CDR2 FQNEAQ (reference sequence). V trimming: 5 bases; J trimming: 3 bases; junction bases outside the gene matches: 5. In nucleotides, the CDR3 is TGTGCCAGCAGCCCAGGGGGCCACTACACCGGGGAGCTGTTTTTT. This translates into CASSPGGHYTGELFF.

The rearrangement links TRBV4-3 to TRBJ2-7; D perhaps matches TRBD2 (6 bases). V lost 0 bases, J lost 2 bases, and 14 bases lay in between. CDR1 is LGHNA, CDR2 YSLEER, per germline. The CDR3 totals 16 residues. CDR3 region: CASSQDSGSPTYEQYF. The CDR3 region has the DNA TGCGCCAGCAGCCAAGATTCCGGGAGCCCCACCTACGAGCAGTACTTC.

The chain recombines TRBV7-6 with TRBJ2-1, with 12 bases matching TRBD2. With 5 bases clipped from V and 9 bases from J, the junction kept 11 bases outside the gene matches. Germline V gene lookup returns CDR1 SGHVS and CDR2 FNYEAQ. The CDR3 is made up of 16 amino acids. The CDR3 region has the DNA TGTGCCAGCAGCACAAGGACTAGCGGGATTGGGGGTGAGCAGTTCTTC. Residues: CASSTRTSGIGGEQFF.

This chain links TRBV10-3 with TRBJ2-5, with D possibly matching TRBD1 (5 bases). Germline lookup yields CDR1 ENHRY and CDR2 SYGVKD. V was trimmed by 3 bases and J by 6 bases, leaving 26 bases between them. CDR3 length: 18 residues. DNA of the CDR3: TGTGCCATCAGTGACCCCTCCCCGACCAGGGTGCTGGCGAAGACCCAGTACTTC. It codes for CAISDPSPTRVLAKTQYF.

Many counts were recorded for this clonotype. The genes are TRBV21-1 and TRBJ2-3; TRBD2 is the table's D call and was not checked against the DNA. TRBV21-1 is classified as a pseudogene. The CDR3 loop spans 18 amino acids. The CDR3 DNA reads as TGTGCCAGCAGCCCCCTGACTTACAGACTAGCGGGTTCAGATACGCAGTATTTT. Translation gives CASSPLTYRLAGSDTQYF.

This clonotype has a handful of counts. CDR3 protein: CASSPNSAGTGELFF. The CDR3 coding sequence is TGCGCCAGCAGCCCCAACTCAGCTGGCACCGGGGAGCTGTTTTTT. V and J are TRBV4-3 and TRBJ2-2; D ambiguous. Trimming took 4 bases from V and 4 from J, leaving 13 bases between them. Germline values: CDR1 LGHNA, CDR2 YSLEER. The CDR3 is 15 residues long.

This clonotype occurred a few times. J is TRBJ2-5 and V is TRBV4-3; TRBD2 matches 7 bases. The CDR3 sequence is 15 residues long. Germline trimming cut 0 bases from V and 3 bases from J; bases unmatched to any gene: 4. CDR1 and CDR2 (germline): LGHNA, YSLEER. The CDR3 loop reads CASSQDSRGEETQYF. As DNA, the CDR3 is TGCGCCAGCAGCCAAGATTCCCGGGGGGAAGAGACCCAGTACTTC.

This chain uses TRBV2 with TRBJ1-5, with D possibly TRBD1 on 5 matching bases. The V end lost 3 bases, the J end lost 8 bases, and 17 bases lay between the germline ends. The germline gives CDR1 SNHLY, CDR2 FYNNEI. This CDR3 is built from 15 residues. CDR3 coding DNA: TGTGCCAGCAGTGACCCGACAGCCACCGGAGAGCCCCAGCATTTT. It yields the protein CASSDPTATGEPQHF.

Many counts were recorded for this clonotype. The CDR3 reads CASSLVLGTEAFF. For the CDR3, the DNA is TGTGCCAGCAGCTTAGTTTTAGGCACTGAAGCTTTCTTT. The chain links TRBV7-9 to TRBJ1-1; D is undetermined. V lost 1 base to trimming and J lost 4 bases, with 7 bases between them. Germline V lookup: CDR1 SEHNR, CDR2 FQNEAQ (reference sequence). The CDR3 is made up of 13 amino acids.

At least ten counts were recorded for this clonotype. The J gene is TRBJ2-3, the V gene TRBV29-1; 9 positions agree with TRBD1. The V segment lost 7 bases and the J segment 2 bases; nucleotides outside the gene matches: 4. The V gene's germline CDR1 is SQVTM and CDR2 ANQGSEA. CDR3 length equals 13 residues. In nucleotides, the CDR3 is TGCAGCGGCCGGGACAGGGACACAGATACGCAGTATTTT. This translates into CSGRDRDTDTQYF.